This passage covers 25 T cell receptor beta chains from one sample sequenced in a study of blood T cell repertoires in COVID-19. Some clones are missing from TCRdb's copy, which holds only in-frame ones; the method was immunoSEQ multiplex PCR. Of about 69,000 clones in the sample, about four fifths were seen once. Material for sequencing was peripheral blood. Receptors originate from a woman older than 75 with acute or convalescent COVID-19.

The V gene is TRBV6-5, the J gene TRBJ1-2; 10 nucleotides agree with TRBD1. CDR3 size: 13 residues. Trimming at V came to 8 bases and at J to 5 bases, leaving 5 bases not matched to a gene. Germline loops: CDR1 MNHEY, CDR2 SVGAGI. CDR3 nucleotides: TGTGCCAGCTGGGACAGGGGATTTTATGGCTACACCTTC. Translation: CASWDRGFYGYTF.

Note on this clone: One junction end does not reproduce the germline sequence, and a read error may be involved. J is TRBJ1-2 and V is TRBV6-1; 9 bases match TRBD1. Germline CDR1 reads MNHNS; CDR2 reads SASEGT. This CDR3 region has 13 residues. CDR3 nucleotide sequence: TGTGCCAGCAGTGAAAACCCGGGACAGGGTCTACCCTTC. This sequence encodes CASSENPGQGLPF.

The chain employs TRBV5-5 and TRBJ2-7, with D possibly TRBD2 on 5 matching bases. V shed 0 bases and J shed 1 base, with 8 bases lying between them. The CDR3 covers 14 residues. Germline V gene data show CDR1 as SGHKS and CDR2 as YYEKEE (reference sequence). CDR3 sequence: CASSLALASYEQYF. CDR3 sequence (DNA): TGTGCCAGCAGCTTGGCCCTAGCTTCCTACGAGCAGTACTTC. The complete variable domain, with remaining parts taken from reference TRBV5-5 and TRBJ2-7, reads DAGVTQSPTHLIKTRGQQVTLRCSPISGHKSVSWYQQVLGQGPQFIFQYYEKEERGRGNFPDRFSARQFPNYSSELNVNALLLGDSALYLCASSLALASYEQYFGPGTRLTVT.

The chain couples TRBV2 to TRBJ2-7; D is unresolved. Between the trimmed V and J ends, which lost 4 bases and 2 bases, there was a span of 9 bases. This CDR3 has 13 amino acids. The germline CDR1 and CDR2 sequences are SNHLY and FYNNEI. CDR3 sequence reads: CASSADITYEQYF. CDR3 coding DNA: TGTGCCAGCAGTGCAGACATCACCTACGAGCAGTACTTC.

This clone has more than one count but fewer than ten. The chain joins TRBV3-1 (or the pseudogene TRBV3-2) to TRBJ2-1; D is undetermined. V lost 3 bases, J lost 4 bases, and 13 bases lay in between. The CDR3 sequence is 15 residues long. Germline V gene lookup returns CDR1 LGHDT and CDR2 YNNKEL (reference sequence). CDR3 coding DNA: TGTGCCAGCAGCCACCGAGACAAAATTTACAATGAGCAGTTCTTC. This sequence encodes CASSHRDKIYNEQFF.

The chain couples TRBV3-1 (or the pseudogene TRBV3-2) to TRBJ2-7; D uncertain. V dropped 3 bases and J dropped 4 bases, with 19 bases sitting between them. The CDR3 sequence is 16 residues long. The germline CDR1 and CDR2 sequences are LGHDT and YNNKEL (reference sequence). This chain's CDR3 is CASSHYSSWARYEQYF. CDR3 coding DNA: TGTGCCAGCAGCCACTATTCGTCGTGGGCCCGATACGAGCAGTACTTC.

The chain has TRBV4-1 and TRBJ1-2, with 7 nucleotides matching TRBD1. With 6 bases clipped from V and 4 bases from J, the junction kept 14 bases outside the gene matches. Looked up from germline, CDR1 is MGHRA and CDR2 is YSYEKL. The CDR3 loop spans 16 amino acids. The CDR3 nucleotides read TGCGCCAGCAGGCTCGCGACAGGGTCTCAGGCCTATGGCTACACCTTC. Amino acid sequence: CASRLATGSQAYGYTF.

V usage is TRBV6-5 and J usage is TRBJ1-2, with TRBD1 as a possible D gene (5 bases). The CDR3 consists of 12 residues. V lost 8 bases, J lost 7 bases, and 14 bases lay in between. Looked up from germline, CDR1 is MNHEY and CDR2 is SVGAGI. CDR3 DNA sequence: TGTGCCAGCTACCCTTCGGGGGGTGGCTACACCTTC. It specifies CASYPSGGGYTF.

This chain uses TRBV27 with TRBJ1-2, with 10 nucleotides matching TRBD1. Germline values: CDR1 MNHEY, CDR2 SMNVEV (reference sequence). Germline trimming cut 6 bases from V and 2 bases from J; bases unmatched to any gene: 6. This CDR3 is built from 15 residues. CDR3 loop: CASSREGQGNYGYTF. DNA of the CDR3: TGTGCCAGCAGCCGCGAGGGACAGGGGAACTATGGCTACACCTTC.

The CDR3 region is CSARRGYEQYF. The DNA for the CDR3 is TGCAGTGCTAGAAGGGGCTACGAGCAGTACTTC. The chain is built from TRBV20-1 and TRBJ2-7; tentative D call: TRBD1 (5 bases). Trimming stripped 2 bases from V and 3 bases from J, with 5 bases between. The CDR3 extends over 11 amino acids. Per the germline V gene, CDR1 is DFQATT and CDR2 is SNEGSKA (reference sequence).

The chain is built from TRBV5-1 and TRBJ2-5; 7 bases fit TRBD1. V was clipped by 5 bases and J by 1 base; unmatched bases: 14. Looked up from germline, CDR1 is SGHRS and CDR2 is YFSETQ. The CDR3 extends over 17 amino acids. CDR3 sequence reads: CASRGNPGAGGQETQYF. CDR3 in DNA: TGCGCCAGCAGGGGGAACCCCGGGGCAGGGGGCCAAGAGACCCAGTACTTC.

This chain uses TRBV4-1 with TRBJ2-7; 7 bases fit TRBD2. The CDR3 extends over 15 amino acids. The J segment lost 2 bases and the V segment lost 5 bases, leaving 9 bases of the junction unmatched. In germline, CDR1 is MGHRA, CDR2 YSYEKL. CDR3 coding DNA: TGCGCCAGCAGCTCTGACCCGGGGGGTGCCTACGAGCAGTACTTC. Its protein product is CASSSDPGGAYEQYF.

This clone was found once. V usage is TRBV6-6 and J usage is TRBJ2-3; D is perhaps TRBD2 (6 bases). V was clipped by 2 bases and J by 5 bases, with 17 bases between them. This CDR3 region has 16 residues. Germline V gives CDR1 MNHNY, CDR2 SVGAGI (reference sequence). CDR3 nucleotide sequence: TGTGCCAGCAGTTACCCCGGGACTCACTGGCAAGATACGCAGTATTTT. Translating gives CASSYPGTHWQDTQYF.

The rearrangement uses TRBV10-3 and TRBJ1-5; 8 bases are a match to TRBD1. Germline CDR1 ENHRY, CDR2 SYGVKD. CDR3 length: 14 amino acids. Trimming took 8 bases from V and 0 from J; bases not matched to a gene: 3. The CDR3 is CAIWTGNSNQPQHF. In DNA form, the CDR3 reads TGTGCCATCTGGACAGGGAATAGCAATCAGCCCCAGCATTTT.

At least ten counts were recorded for this clone. This chain links TRBV4-1 with TRBJ2-3, with 8 bases lining up with TRBD1. Per the germline V gene, CDR1 is MGHRA and CDR2 is YSYEKL. The CDR3 consists of 16 residues. After removal of 3 bases from V and 4 bases from J, the junction contained 9 bases not matched to a gene. DNA of the CDR3: TGCGCCAGCAGCCAGGAGGGACAGGCTGTGGCAGATACGCAGTATTTT. This translates into CASSQEGQAVADTQYF.

This chain joins TRBV7-8 and TRBJ1-1, with 7 positions matching TRBD1. V was pared by 2 bases and J by 0 bases, with 9 bases of the junction left unmatched. The CDR3 is made up of 17 amino acids. Germline assignment: CDR1 SGHVS and CDR2 FQNEAQ. Here the CDR3 reads CASSLRGQLIMNTEAFF. The CDR3 bases are TGTGCCAGCAGCTTAAGGGGACAGCTCATTATGAACACTGAAGCTTTCTTT.

This sequence joins TRBV7-3 and TRBJ1-1, with a possible D match to TRBD1 (5 bases). This CDR3 has 14 amino acids. The V end was cut by 3 bases, the J end by 2 bases, with 10 bases between. CDR1 is SGHTA, CDR2 FQGTGA, per germline. For the CDR3, the DNA is TGTGCCAGCAGCTTGATGACAGCCAACACTGAAGCTTTCTTT. This translates into CASSLMTANTEAFF.

Remarks on this clone: The same CDR3 can be traced to other DNA sequences in this sample. This rearrangement joins TRBV5-1 to TRBJ1-2, with D perhaps TRBD1 (6 bases). The germline gives CDR1 SGHRS, CDR2 YFSETQ. Trimming shortened V by 4 bases and J by 4 bases, and 8 bases separated the two germline ends. The CDR3 spans 12 residues. CDR3 sequence: CASSQTGYGYTF. CDR3 DNA sequence: TGCGCCAGCAGCCAGACAGGCTATGGCTACACCTTC.

This clone showed up just once. The sample has other DNA sequences that encode this CDR3 too. The chain joins TRBV15 to TRBJ2-7; TRBD1 aligns across 11 bases. Trimming cost V 5 bases and J 4 bases; bases outside gene matches: 1. From germline, CDR1 is LNHNV and CDR2 YYDKDF (reference sequence). The CDR3 consists of 13 residues. The CDR3 coding sequence is TGTGCCACCAGCCGGGACAGGGGGTACGAGCAGTACTTC. Translating it yields CATSRDRGYEQYF.

The chain joins TRBV5-1 to TRBJ1-1, with a possible D match to TRBD1 (6 bases). The V gene's germline CDR1 is SGHRS and CDR2 YFSETQ. The CDR3 is 16 amino acids. Trimming took 4 bases from V and 6 from J, leaving 22 bases between them. CDR3 sequence (DNA): TGCGCCAGCAGCCCCCCTATATTTACAGGGTGGGCTGAAGCTTTCTTT. It is translated as CASSPPIFTGWAEAFF.

The genes are TRBV3-1 (or the pseudogene TRBV3-2) and TRBJ2-1, with 11 bases aligning to TRBD2. Per germline, CDR1 LGHDT and CDR2 YNNKEL (reference sequence). V lost 0 bases, J lost 5 bases, and 3 bases stayed unmatched. The CDR3 loop spans 16 amino acids. The CDR3: CASSQDASGGHNEQFF. As DNA, the CDR3 is TGTGCCAGCAGCCAAGATGCTAGCGGGGGGCACAATGAGCAGTTCTTC.

The chain has TRBV5-1 and TRBJ1-1; TRBD1 matches 9 bases. V trimming: 3 bases; J trimming: 4 bases; junction bases outside the gene matches: 10. Germline CDR1 and CDR2: SGHRS and YFSETQ. This CDR3 region has 16 residues. For the CDR3, the DNA is TGCGCCAGCAGCTCCTCCGGGACAGGGAGGGCCACTGAAGCTTTCTTT. Translation gives CASSSSGTGRATEAFF.

V usage is TRBV14 and J usage is TRBJ1-1; D is ambiguous. CDR3 length: 17 residues. Germline CDR1 SGHDN, CDR2 FVKESK. Trimming shortened V by 1 base and J by 1 base, and 16 bases separated the two germline ends. The CDR3 DNA is TGTGCCAGCAGCCAAGTGCGTTCATTCCCCCAGAACACTGAAGCTTTCTTT. Protein: CASSQVRSFPQNTEAFF.

The V call is TRBV7-9, the J call TRBJ2-7, with D unresolved. This CDR3 spans 11 amino acids. From germline, CDR1 is SEHNR and CDR2 FQNEAQ (reference sequence). Trimming took 4 bases from V and 3 from J, leaving 4 bases between them. The CDR3 reads CASSSYYEQYF. The CDR3 nucleotides read TGTGCCAGCAGCTCCTACTACGAGCAGTACTTC.

The chain links TRBV2 to TRBJ2-5, with 7 bases fitting TRBD1. This CDR3 is built from 14 residues. With V trimmed by 5 bases and J by 5 bases, 8 bases remained unmatched. Germline values: CDR1 SNHLY, CDR2 FYNNEI. DNA for the CDR3: TGTGCCAGCAGTCAGGGACAGCTGGGGGAGACCCAGTACTTC. Translating it yields CASSQGQLGETQYF.